The 17 T cell receptor beta chains in this list originate from one sample, sequenced in a study of shared clonotypes between healthy human individuals (dated by TCRdb to about 2020). The library was obtained by the immunoSEQ multiplex PCR assay. In its TCRdb copy, this immuneACCESS table keeps in-frame sequences only and misses some clones. Where compared with another copy, unresolved V genes explain less than half of these, and the others have no known cause. The sample yields 780,000 or so clones; approximately 72% were counted once. The ten largest make up approximately 1.8% of the sample. The specimen was memory CD4+ T cells sorted from blood. The cell subset or site label here, explained by the study, means: CD45RA-negative fraction. Receptors were obtained from a woman in her twenties or thirties in good health.

The CDR3 loop is CASSPAGQGAHEQYF. The CDR3 nucleotides are TGCGCCAGCAGTCCAGCTGGACAGGGGGCCCACGAGCAGTACTTC. The gene calls are TRBV4-1 and TRBJ2-7, with 11 bases aligning to TRBD1. The CDR3 sequence is 15 residues long. After removal of 6 bases from V and 5 bases from J, the junction contained 9 bases not matched to a gene. Germline lookup yields CDR1 MGHRA and CDR2 YSYEKL.

This chain connects TRBV6-1 to TRBJ2-3; D uncertain. Germline CDR1 MNHNS, CDR2 SASEGT. The germline V and J ends were trimmed by 7 bases and 3 bases, with 8 bases remaining between them. The CDR3 contains 12 residues. In DNA form, the CDR3 reads TGTGCCAGCACTCAGAGTACAGATACGCAGTATTTT. Translated, it gives CASTQSTDTQYF.

The rearrangement links TRBV11-3 to TRBJ2-1; TRBD2 matches at 14 bases. After removal of 3 bases from V and 9 bases from J, the junction contained 4 bases not matched to a gene. CDR3 length equals 15 residues. Germline-derived CDR1 and CDR2 are SGHNT and YENEEA. The CDR3: CASSLGTSGSSEQFF. The CDR3 DNA follows: TGTGCCAGCAGCTTGGGGACTAGCGGGAGTAGTGAGCAGTTCTTC.

This chain uses TRBV7-9 with TRBJ2-3; tentative D call: TRBD1 (5 bases). Germline V gene lookup returns CDR1 SEHNR and CDR2 FQNEAQ (reference sequence). There are 15 residues in the CDR3. Trimming stripped 2 bases from V and 2 bases from J, with 11 bases between. CDR3 DNA: TGTGCCAGCAGCTTATCTCGACAGATCACAGATACGCAGTATTTT. This translates into CASSLSRQITDTQYF.

The J gene is TRBJ1-1, the V gene TRBV4-1; unclear D gene. Germline lookup yields CDR1 MGHRA and CDR2 YSYEKL. Trimming left V 4 bases short and J 0 bases short, with 9 bases between. This CDR3 is built from 14 residues. CDR3 in DNA: TGCGCCAGCAGCCTCGGATGGGTGAACACTGAAGCTTTCTTT. It translates to CASSLGWVNTEAFF.

The gene calls are TRBV5-5 and TRBJ1-1, with TRBD1 identical over 7 bases. The V and J ends lost 4 bases and 0 bases, in that order; junction bases with no gene match: 9. CDR1 and CDR2 from the germline V gene are SGHKS and YYEKEE (reference sequence). The length of the CDR3 is 16 residues. Here the CDR3 reads CASSPLWTGVNTEAFF. The DNA for the CDR3 is TGTGCCAGCAGCCCCCTCTGGACAGGAGTGAACACTGAAGCTTTCTTT.

This chain joins TRBV6-5 and TRBJ2-2, with D possibly being TRBD1 or TRBD2 (5 bases each). Germline lookup yields CDR1 MNHEY and CDR2 SVGAGI. The V gene lost 8 bases and the J gene lost 1 base, with 14 bases spanning the gap. The CDR3 totals 15 residues. The CDR3 is CASGRGVQNTGELFF. CDR3 coding DNA: TGTGCCAGCGGGAGAGGGGTCCAGAACACCGGGGAGCTGTTTTTT.

V is TRBV9 and J is TRBJ2-7; D remains unclear. The length of the CDR3 is 16 residues. V lost 0 bases and J 4 bases, leaving 17 bases between the germline ends. In germline, CDR1 is SGDLS, CDR2 YYNGEE. CDR3 protein: CASSVAPGSLKYEQYF. The CDR3 DNA follows: TGTGCCAGCAGCGTAGCGCCGGGTAGCCTTAAATACGAGCAGTACTTC.

Details on this clone: This same CDR3 is encoded by further DNA sequences in the sample. The V and J genes are TRBV28 and TRBJ1-1, with a tentative D call TRBD1 (6 bases). Trimming left V 6 bases short and J 0 bases short, with 11 bases between. This CDR3 has 14 amino acids. Germline CDR1 and CDR2: MDHEN and SYDVKM. CDR3 amino acids: CASSLTGMNTEAFF. In DNA form, the CDR3 reads TGTGCCAGCAGCCTAACAGGGATGAACACTGAAGCTTTCTTT.

This clone turned up a few times. This specimen includes other DNA sequences encoding the same CDR3. CDR3 sequence: CASSSTGGGTYEQYF. The CDR3 DNA is TGTGCCAGCAGTTCGACAGGGGGAGGTACCTACGAGCAGTACTTC. The V gene is TRBV28, the J gene TRBJ2-7, with 9 bases lining up with TRBD1. V shed 4 bases, J shed 2 bases, and the junction held 6 bases outside the gene matches. The CDR3 has 15 residues. From germline, CDR1 is MDHEN and CDR2 SYDVKM.

The chain is built from TRBV7-9 and TRBJ2-2, with unresolved D. This CDR3 comprises 14 residues. CDR1 and CDR2 (germline): SEHNR, FQNEAQ (reference sequence). V was clipped by 3 bases and J by 0 bases, with 5 bases between them. The CDR3 here is CASSFFANTGELFF. In DNA form, the CDR3 reads TGTGCCAGCAGCTTTTTCGCGAACACCGGGGAGCTGTTTTTT.

Of note for this clone: The sample has other DNA sequences that encode this CDR3 too. The chain has TRBV5-1 and TRBJ2-1, with no clear D. This CDR3 has 13 amino acids. V shed 4 bases and J shed 4 bases, with 9 bases lying between them. Germline CDR1 is SGHRS and CDR2 is YFSETQ. CDR3 in DNA: TGCGCCAGCAGCCTTGACGGTTACAATGAGCAGTTCTTC. It codes for CASSLDGYNEQFF.

The chain recombines TRBV6-4 with TRBJ2-3; TRBD1 agrees at 10 bases. The CDR3 length is 13 residues. Germline V gene lookup returns CDR1 MRHNA and CDR2 SNTAGT. After removal of 5 bases from V and 6 bases from J, the junction contained 2 bases not matched to a gene. The DNA for the CDR3 is TGTGCCAGCAGTCCGGACAGGGGGGATACGCAGTATTTT. Residues: CASSPDRGDTQYF.

This clone occurred many times. This chain joins TRBV4-2 and TRBJ2-1, with no clear D. Germline-derived CDR1 and CDR2 are LGHNA and YNFKEQ. V dropped 0 bases and J dropped 4 bases, with 10 bases sitting between them. The CDR3 sequence is 15 residues long. The CDR3 protein is CASSQDPGRYNEQFF. The CDR3 DNA follows: TGTGCCAGCAGCCAAGACCCGGGCCGATACAATGAGCAGTTCTTC.

This rearrangement joins TRBV11-3 to TRBJ1-1; TRBD1 might be the D (5 bases). CDR1 is SGHNT, CDR2 YENEEA, per germline. Deletions cut 3 bases from V and 0 bases from J, with 11 bases between. The CDR3 loop spans 15 amino acids. CDR3 DNA sequence: TGTGCCAGCAGCTTGCGGGGGGGGATGAACACTGAAGCTTTCTTT. Its protein product is CASSLRGGMNTEAFF. Complete variable domain (other parts from reference TRBV11-3 and TRBJ1-1): EAGVVQSPRYKIIEKKQPVAFWCNPISGHNTLYWYLQNLGQGPELLIRYENEEAVDDSQLPKDRFSAERLKGVDSTLKIQPAELGDSAVYLCASSLRGGMNTEAFFGQGTRLTVV.

V gene TRBV5-1 combines with J gene TRBJ2-2; TRBD2 matches at 9 bases. The J segment lost 7 bases and the V segment lost 1 base, leaving 8 bases of the junction unmatched. The CDR3 has 16 amino acids. Germline V gene lookup returns CDR1 SGHRS and CDR2 YFSETQ. CDR3 coding DNA: TGCGCCAGCAGCTTGAGTAGCGGGAGCTATGGCGGGGAGCTGTTTTTT. Encoded protein: CASSLSSGSYGGELFF.

This chain uses TRBV5-4 with TRBJ1-1; 7 bases agree with TRBD1. After removal of 0 bases from V and 5 bases from J, the junction contained 7 bases not matched to a gene. This CDR3 spans 15 amino acids. The germline gives CDR1 SGHNT, CDR2 YYREEE (reference sequence). The chain's CDR3 is CASSLASRGQTEAFF. Here the CDR3 DNA reads TGTGCCAGCAGCTTGGCATCCAGGGGACAGACTGAAGCTTTCTTT.